The entry below describes one TCR beta chain. Its recognized antigen is unknown. No base-level quality is on record; no much larger clone is a single base apart. The CDR3 runs 13 amino acids, cysteine and phenylalanine included. CDR3 DNA is the only sequence kept; it has 39 bases, read in frame from the first base. From the germline V gene, CDR1 is SQVTM and CDR2 is ANQGSEA. Germline trimming: 7 bases from V, 1 base from J; junction bases outside gene matches: 6. The data were taken from a study of cytomegalovirus exposure and HLA in healthy donors (dated 2017 in TCRdb). General notes on the study: An earlier analysis of roughly 570 of the donors reported under 300 Gb of sequence data and 117 million unique TCR beta sequences obtained from approximately 180 million T cells. Approximately 300 gigabases of sequencing data and roughly 80 million unique TCR sequences made up an early release that covered nearly 650 HLA-typed donors. Of the approximately 400 genotyped donors, around 81% fell in the genetic ancestry cluster associated with self-reported Caucasian donors. The study was designed to test whether signatures of past pathogen exposure could be identified by cataloging public T cell receptors. The study used immunosequencing to profile the T cell repertoires of approximately 650 subjects and linked those repertoires to cytomegalovirus serostatus. Besides the first cohort of 666 subjects, a separate validation cohort made up of 120 different subjects was used. To predict cytomegalovirus infection status, the study combined high-throughput TCR immunosequencing, statistical association of individual TCRs with disease status, and machine learning. To study patterns of TCR occurrence, a later analysis re-analyzed previously published TCR beta repertoires from several hundred donors and added high-resolution HLA genotyping. In the later analysis, no new phenotypic data were used to find candidate immune exposures; instead, reliance was placed on TCR beta sequences and their occurrence across donors. An earlier analysis of several hundred of the donors used high-throughput TCR beta sequencing to judge whether each TCR beta V gene segment behaved as functional or pseudogenic. Donor age, sex, ethnicity and CMV serostatus were compiled together with the repertoire data. A later genetic analysis took genome-wide SNP genotypes for 398 of the 666 donors and used that subset as a discovery cohort. Every repertoire in the discovery cohort had been generated on one and the same sequencing platform. HLA typing included class I and class II loci at four-digit resolution. Typing coverage varied by locus: roughly 620-640 donors for A, B, C, DRB1 and DQB1; approximately 500 for DQA1; nearly 610 for DPA1; roughly 450 for DPB1. Several DR-DQ haplotypes were handled as single units for association and clustering because linkage in the cohort was strong. Among a few hundred genotyped donors of the cohort, an average of around 240,000 unique TCR beta nucleotide sequences were sequenced per donor, roughly 18% of them non-productive. General findings and caveats noted by the study authors: A further reported finding was that TCR beta sequences accurately predicted the HLA-A and HLA-B alleles for most subjects in the first cohort. At a false discovery rate of 0.05, a later analysis linked some 17,000 TCR beta sequences to specific HLA alleles. When HLA alleles, especially DR and DQ, strongly co-occurred, TCR associations were difficult to assign to individual alleles. In the study, some 160 TCR beta chains were listed as associated with cytomegalovirus. Because HLA typing was missing for some donors at each locus, association tests included only the typed subset. The classifier was reported to diagnose cytomegalovirus status with high specificity and sensitivity in both the original cohort and the validation cohort. Because the 87-base-pair reads could not distinguish some IMGT-functional V segments, including TRBV6-2 and TRBV6-3, those segments were excluded. Roughly uniform sequencing depth across donors was assumed in presence/absence analyses, although this assumption may not hold. Linkage disequilibrium might explain the correlated functional status among segregating V segments, but an unknown experimental factor could not be excluded. V-gene and J-gene trimming of TCR beta chains was associated with a missense DCLRE1C variant in a later genetic analysis, and the association was replicated in an independent cohort. A group of highly shared sequence variants was considered likely to be a technical artifact of the sequencing pipeline. In a later genetic analysis, fewer N-insertions in productive TCRs were reported among donors in an Asian-associated ancestry cluster than the roughly 670-donor mean. An earlier analysis of around 540 of the donors showed that most TCR beta V segments appeared in productive rearrangements either about 87% or about 30% of the time, which broadly matched IMGT annotations. Only TCR beta chains were sequenced in this cohort, and the absence of alpha or paired-chain data limited detectable features. Several of the top co-occurrence clusters appeared to be linked to parvovirus B19, influenza, CMV and Epstein-Barr virus, according to a later analysis. Because counts were too low, roughly 16 rarely observed V segments, including chromosome 9 orphons, were left out of the earlier analysis of some 640 of the donors. For the cohort, immune exposure information was limited to CMV serostatus. Most TCR sequences were seen in very few donors, while some public TCRs were found in many individuals. In a later analysis, TCR association rates were found to vary across HLA loci, with the most associated TCRs seen for DRB1 alleles and the fewest for HLA-C alleles. A later analysis found that most CMV-associated TCR beta chains appeared HLA-restricted, with HLA associations seemingly driven largely by CMV exposure. In a later analysis, HLA-associated TCR beta chains showed more clonal expansion and lower generation probabilities than non-associated chains that were equally common. A few of the identified cytomegalovirus-associated TCR beta chains were confirmed in vitro to be specific for cytomegalovirus antigens. The authors suggested that the approach could potentially be generalized to other disease states and immunological phenotypes.

The library was prepared using the immunoSEQ multiplex PCR assay. For the multiplex PCR, a mixture combining 60 forward primers for TCR Vbeta segments and 13 reverse primers for TCR Jbeta segments was used. The CDR3 region of rearranged TCR beta genes was amplified from genomic DNA with a multiplex PCR assay. The Illumina HiSeq System was used to sequence the amplified TCR beta libraries as 87-base-pair reads. The authors processed their data as follows. In a later analysis, roughly 80 million unique TCR beta chains were counted across the 650 to 700 repertoires, and roughly 11 million of these chains were shared by at least two donors. Raw reads were error-corrected and collapsed into unique sequences with a nearest-neighbor algorithm that merged closely related sequences to remove PCR and sequencing errors. Alignment of CDR3 sequences to IMGT reference sequences was used to assign V, D and J gene segments. For a sequence to be retained, at least a six-nucleotide match to both a V gene segment and a J gene segment was required. A rearrangement was called productive if the CDR3 had no stop codons and remained in frame with V and J, and every other rearrangement was called non-productive. CDR3 was defined by IMGT convention, running from the second conserved V-encoded cysteine to the conserved J-encoded phenylalanine. The earlier analysis of more than 450 of the donors excluded sequences that lacked an unambiguous match to a single V gene segment. An earlier analysis of about 590 of the donors classified V segments as functional when productive rearrangements were above 56.7% and as segregating when the standard deviation between donors was above 5%. A statistical classification framework was developed to diagnose cytomegalovirus status using the catalog of TCR beta chain sequences. A later analysis assigned V and J genes by comparing TCR nucleotide sequences with IMGT/GENE-DB human TR gene sequences. The TCRdist pipeline was used in a later analysis to assign CDR3 sequences and most-parsimonious VDJ recombination scenarios. A later analysis defined each TCR beta chain by its CDR3 amino acid sequence plus V-gene family, and excluded reads lacking a unique V-gene family. To address suspected cross-contamination and a sequencing artifact, a later analysis removed roughly 640 highly shared, low-generation-probability nucleotide sequences. A later analysis calculated a clonal expansion index for each public chain from normalized within-repertoire ranks of inferred template counts. In a later analysis, generation probabilities were computed with a VDJ recombination model fitted to out-of-frame rearrangements, and the resulting probabilities were checked against IGoR. In a later analysis, hypergeometric tests were used to score TCR-TCR, TCR-HLA and TCR-CMV co-occurrence, with a repertoire-size bias correction applied to TCR pairs. To estimate false discovery rates, a later analysis permuted the HLA or CMV assignments 20 times. In a later analysis, co-occurring TCRs were grouped using DBSCAN, with TCRdist sequence similarity added in when clustering inside HLA-allele-positive subsets. Co-occurrence clustering excluded repertoires with fewer than 30,000 or more than 120,000 public chains, plus five with anomalous nucleotide sharing. TCRdb holds this immuneACCESS table with in-frame rearrangements only. Some clones are missing; in checked studies, unresolved V genes explain under half, and the rest has no known cause. For V, J and clone size, that table is used; D and trimming come from the DNA. This sample has about 230,000 clones in its table, and 70% to 90% of those were observed once. The biggest ten clones account for 0.2% to 0.25% of the sample.

The cohort comprised 670 or so healthy bone marrow donors. Cohort members were all nominally healthy when sampled, although unrecorded immune exposures were likely present. The donor was CMV seronegative and was included in the group of under 450 seronegative cohort members. Each donor provided a peripheral blood sample, and peripheral blood mononuclear cells were used for TCR beta sequencing. The Qiagen DNeasy Blood Extraction Kit was used to extract genomic DNA from the blood cell samples. The sequence came from a girl aged 2-9 years in good health and CMV-seronegative. What was sequenced was PBMCs. The chain is assembled from TRBV29-1 and TRBJ2-5; TRBD1 agrees with 7 junctional bases. The DNA sequence is as follows: TGCAGCGGACGAGGACAGGCCCAAGAGACCCAGTACTTC. This sequence encodes CSGRGQAQETQYF.